This T cell receptor (beta chain) comes out of a study of spatial heterogeneity in lung cancer. Points from the study as a whole: For expanded intratumoral alpha and beta TCRs, counts tracked tumor mutation counts.

CDR1 and CDR2 (germline): LGHDT, YNNKEL (reference sequence). This CDR3 has 17 amino acids. About this clonotype itself: Its specificity is not known. This could be a read error, since a much larger clone is one nucleotide away.

Every TCR cDNA molecule bore its own unique molecular identifier. One entry per CDR3 protein results from TCRdb running MiXCR on the 5' RACE reads. The table includes 4,500 to 6,000 distinct CDR3 sequences, almost 5% detected once. Time point defined: sample taken at primary tumor resection. 72 TRACERx patients with early, untreated non-small cell lung cancer donated samples. The receptor comes from a male donor with early-stage non-small cell lung cancer. V is TRBV3-1 and J is TRBJ1-6; no reliable D call. Specimen: lung tumor tissue, collected at surgery. The CDR3 sequence: CASSSWGVSSYNSPLPF. The CDR3 DNA is TGTGCCAGCAGCTCTTGGGGAGTGAGCTCCTATAATTCACCCCTCCCCTTT.